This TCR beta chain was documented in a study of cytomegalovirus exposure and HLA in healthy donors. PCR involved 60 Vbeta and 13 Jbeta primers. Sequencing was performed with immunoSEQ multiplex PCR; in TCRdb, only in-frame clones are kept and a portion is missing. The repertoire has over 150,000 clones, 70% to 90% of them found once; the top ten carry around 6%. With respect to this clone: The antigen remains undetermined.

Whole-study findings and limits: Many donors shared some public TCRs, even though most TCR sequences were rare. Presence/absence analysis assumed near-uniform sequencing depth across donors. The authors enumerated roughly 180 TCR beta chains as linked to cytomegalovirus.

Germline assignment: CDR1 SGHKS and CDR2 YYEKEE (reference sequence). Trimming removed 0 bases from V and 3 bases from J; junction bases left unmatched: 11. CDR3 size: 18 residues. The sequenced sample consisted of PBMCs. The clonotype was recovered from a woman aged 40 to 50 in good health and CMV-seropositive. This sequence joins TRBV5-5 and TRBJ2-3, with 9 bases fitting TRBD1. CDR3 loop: CASSLEGTGSARTDTQYF. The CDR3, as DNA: TGTGCCAGCAGCTTGGAGGGGACAGGGTCTGCGAGAACAGATACGCAGTATTTT. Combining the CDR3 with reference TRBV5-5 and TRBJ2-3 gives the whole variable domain DAGVTQSPTHLIKTRGQQVTLRCSPISGHKSVSWYQQVLGQGPQFIFQYYEKEERGRGNFPDRFSARQFPNYSSELNVNALLLGDSALYLCASSLEGTGSARTDTQYFGPGTRLTVL.